A selection of T cell receptor beta chains follows, all from one sample in a study of T cells in Graves' hyperthyroidism and ophthalmopathy. TCRdb used MiXCR to reprocess the multiplex PCR reads, holding one entry per CDR3 protein. The top ten clones hold 15% to 20% of a sample with 500,000 to 650,000 distinct CDR3 sequences, about 15% of them seen once. Sequenced material: blood. The source of these receptors is a woman aged 18-29 years with Graves' ophthalmopathy. The CDR3 runs from the conserved cysteine through the conserved F or W. The D gene is left open where the match is weak.

j_call cdr3_length d_call v_call cdr3_aa
TRBJ1-3 15 NA TRBV28 CASSPLSISGNTIYF
TRBJ2-7 15 NA TRBV6-2/TRBV6-3 CASSSPALWDYEQYF
TRBJ2-1 16 TRBD2 TRBV3-1 CASSQVKGLAGNEQFF
TRBJ1-1 15 NA TRBV30 CAWRDGTTMNTEAFF
TRBJ2-7 14 TRBD2 TRBV6-5 CASSSGGGLNEQYF
TRBJ1-1 14 NA TRBV2 CASSEDSGDTEAFF
TRBJ1-4 18 NA TRBV5-6 CASSLKVLAVATNEKLFF
TRBJ1-5 13 NA TRBV4-1 CASSQGLRQPQHF
TRBJ1-2 15 NA TRBV10-3 CAISDWGLANYGYTF
TRBJ1-5 18 TRBD1 TRBV28 CASSSSGTGGYSNQPQHF
TRBJ2-3 15 TRBD2 TRBV20-1 CSAQSSGSSTDTQYF
TRBJ1-2 13 NA TRBV7-9 CASSQGSGDGYTF
TRBJ1-5 18 TRBD1 TRBV7-3 CASSIRPGQSICNQPQHF
TRBJ2-3 14 NA TRBV4-3 CASGQEGRTDTQYF
TRBJ2-1 15 NA TRBV4-3 CASSQEPGRGNEQFF
TRBJ2-1 11 TRBD2 TRBV2 CASSQAGDEFF
TRBJ2-2 16 TRBD2 TRBV11-3 CASRSLAGGGTGELFF
TRBJ1-1 15 NA TRBV6-5 CASSYGVGPSTEAFF
TRBJ2-5 15 TRBD2 TRBV3-1 CASSQMGGGGETQYF
TRBJ2-1 15 NA TRBV11-3 CASSFRVGSYNEQFF
TRBJ1-1 14 NA TRBV9 CASSVQSMNTEAFF
TRBJ1-2 14 NA TRBV19 CASSKRDGNYGYTF